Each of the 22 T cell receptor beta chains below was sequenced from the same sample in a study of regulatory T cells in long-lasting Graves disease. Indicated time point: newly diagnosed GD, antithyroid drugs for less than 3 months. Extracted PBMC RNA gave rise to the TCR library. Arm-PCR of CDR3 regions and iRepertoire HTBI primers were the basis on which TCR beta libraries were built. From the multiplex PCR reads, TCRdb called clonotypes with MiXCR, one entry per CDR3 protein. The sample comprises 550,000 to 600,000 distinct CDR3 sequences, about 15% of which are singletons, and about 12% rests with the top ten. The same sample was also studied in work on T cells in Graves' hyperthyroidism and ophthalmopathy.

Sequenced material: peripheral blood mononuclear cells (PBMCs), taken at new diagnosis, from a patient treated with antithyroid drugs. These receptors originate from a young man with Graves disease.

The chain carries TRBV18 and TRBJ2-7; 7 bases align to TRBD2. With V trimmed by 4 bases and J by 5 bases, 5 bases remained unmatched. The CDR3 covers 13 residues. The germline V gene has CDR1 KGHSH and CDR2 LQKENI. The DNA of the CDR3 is TGTGCCAGCTCACAGACTAGCAACCACGAGCAGTACTTC. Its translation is CASSQTSNHEQYF.

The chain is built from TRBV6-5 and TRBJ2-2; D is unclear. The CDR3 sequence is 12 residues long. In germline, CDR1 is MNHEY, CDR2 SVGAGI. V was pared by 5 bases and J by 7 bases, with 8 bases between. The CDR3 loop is CASSPSIGELFF. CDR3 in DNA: TGTGCCAGCAGTCCCTCGATCGGGGAGCTGTTTTTT.

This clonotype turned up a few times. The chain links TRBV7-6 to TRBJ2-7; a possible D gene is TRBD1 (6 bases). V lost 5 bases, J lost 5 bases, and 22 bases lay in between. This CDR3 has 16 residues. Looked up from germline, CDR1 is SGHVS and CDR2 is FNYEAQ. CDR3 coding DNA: TGTGCCAGCAGCGCGAAATCAGGGGCCGACATCCACGAGCAGTACTTC. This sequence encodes CASSAKSGADIHEQYF.

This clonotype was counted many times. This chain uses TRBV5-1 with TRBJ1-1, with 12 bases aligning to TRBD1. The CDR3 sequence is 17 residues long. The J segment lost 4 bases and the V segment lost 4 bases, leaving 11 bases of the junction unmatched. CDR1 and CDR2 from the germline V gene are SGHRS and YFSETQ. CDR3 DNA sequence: TGCGCCAGCAGCGGCGGGGGGACAGGGGGCGGTGGCACTGAAGCTTTCTTT. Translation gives CASSGGGTGGGGTEAFF. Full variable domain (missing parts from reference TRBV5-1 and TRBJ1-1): KAGVTQTPRYLIKTRGQQVTLSCSPISGHRSVSWYQQTPGQGLQFLFEYFSETQRNKGNFPGRFSGRQFSNSRSEMNVSTLELGDSALYLCASSGGGTGGGGTEAFFGQGTRLTVV.

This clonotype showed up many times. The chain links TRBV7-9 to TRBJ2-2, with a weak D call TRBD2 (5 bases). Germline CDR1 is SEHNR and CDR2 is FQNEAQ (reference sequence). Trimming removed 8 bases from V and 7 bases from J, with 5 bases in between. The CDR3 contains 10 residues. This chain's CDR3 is CASEGGELFF. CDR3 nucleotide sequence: TGTGCCAGCGAGGGCGGGGAGCTGTTTTTT.

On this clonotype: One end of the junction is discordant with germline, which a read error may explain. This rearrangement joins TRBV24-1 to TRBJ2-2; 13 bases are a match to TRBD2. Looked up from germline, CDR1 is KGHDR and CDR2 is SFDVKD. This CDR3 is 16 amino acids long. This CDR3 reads CATSETSGRNIGELFF. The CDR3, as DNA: TGTGCCACCAGTGAGACTAGCGGGAGGAACATCGGGGAGCTGTTTTTT.

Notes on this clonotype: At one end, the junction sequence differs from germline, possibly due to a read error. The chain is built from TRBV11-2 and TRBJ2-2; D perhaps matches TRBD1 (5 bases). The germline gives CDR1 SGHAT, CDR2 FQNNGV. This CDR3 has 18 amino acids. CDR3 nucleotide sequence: TGTGCCGGCAGCTTAGAAAGGGGAAAAGTTCGTCGCACCGGGGAGCTGTTTTTT. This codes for CAGSLERGKVRRTGELFF.

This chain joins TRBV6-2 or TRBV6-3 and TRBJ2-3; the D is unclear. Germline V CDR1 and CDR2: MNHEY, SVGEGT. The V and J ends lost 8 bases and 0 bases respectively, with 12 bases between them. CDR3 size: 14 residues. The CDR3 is CASQPGASTDTQYF. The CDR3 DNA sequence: TGTGCCAGCCAGCCAGGAGCTAGCACAGATACGCAGTATTTT.

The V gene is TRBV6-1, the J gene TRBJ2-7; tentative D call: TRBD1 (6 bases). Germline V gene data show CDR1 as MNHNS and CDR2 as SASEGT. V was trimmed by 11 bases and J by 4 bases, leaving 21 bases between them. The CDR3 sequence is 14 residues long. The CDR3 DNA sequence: TGTGCCTGCGCATTACAGGGTGTTCGGTACGAGCAGTACTTC. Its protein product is CACALQGVRYEQYF.

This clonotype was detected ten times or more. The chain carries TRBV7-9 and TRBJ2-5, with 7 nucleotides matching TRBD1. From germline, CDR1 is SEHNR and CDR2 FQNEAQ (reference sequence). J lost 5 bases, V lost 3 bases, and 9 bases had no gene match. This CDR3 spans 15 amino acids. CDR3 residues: CASSFSQGRRETQYF. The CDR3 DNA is TGTGCCAGCAGCTTCTCACAGGGGCGGAGGGAGACCCAGTACTTC.

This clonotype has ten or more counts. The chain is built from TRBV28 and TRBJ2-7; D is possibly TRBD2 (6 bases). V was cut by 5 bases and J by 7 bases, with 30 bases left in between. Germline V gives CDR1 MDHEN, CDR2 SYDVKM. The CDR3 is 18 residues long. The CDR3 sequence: CASSPPARTNRPVGEQYF. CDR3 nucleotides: TGTGCCAGCAGTCCCCCCGCCAGGACTAACCGGCCGGTGGGGGAGCAGTACTTC.

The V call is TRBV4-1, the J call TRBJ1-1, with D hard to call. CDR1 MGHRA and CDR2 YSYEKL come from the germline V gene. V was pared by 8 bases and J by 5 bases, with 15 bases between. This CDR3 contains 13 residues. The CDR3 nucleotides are TGCGCCAGCCGGGCAGGACTTGAGACTGAAGCTTTCTTT. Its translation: CASRAGLETEAFF.

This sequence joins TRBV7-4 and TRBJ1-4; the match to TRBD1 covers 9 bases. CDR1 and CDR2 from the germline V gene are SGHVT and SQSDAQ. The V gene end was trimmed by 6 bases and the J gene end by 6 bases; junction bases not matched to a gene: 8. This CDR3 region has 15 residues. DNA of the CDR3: TGTGCCAGCAGTCGAGGACAGGGGTGGTATGAAAAACTGTTTTTT. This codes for CASSRGQGWYEKLFF.

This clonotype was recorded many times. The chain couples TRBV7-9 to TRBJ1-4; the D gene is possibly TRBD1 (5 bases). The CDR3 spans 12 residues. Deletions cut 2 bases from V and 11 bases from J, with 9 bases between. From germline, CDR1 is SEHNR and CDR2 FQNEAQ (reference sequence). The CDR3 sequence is CASSLMEGKLFF. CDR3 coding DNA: TGTGCCAGCAGCTTAATGGAGGGGAAACTGTTTTTT.

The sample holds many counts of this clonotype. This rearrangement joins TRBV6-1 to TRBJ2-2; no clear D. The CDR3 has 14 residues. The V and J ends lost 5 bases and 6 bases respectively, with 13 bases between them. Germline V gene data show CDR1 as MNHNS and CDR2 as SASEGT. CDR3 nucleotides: TGTGCCAGCAGTCTCTCAGACTTGGCCGGGGAGCTGTTTTTT. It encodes CASSLSDLAGELFF.

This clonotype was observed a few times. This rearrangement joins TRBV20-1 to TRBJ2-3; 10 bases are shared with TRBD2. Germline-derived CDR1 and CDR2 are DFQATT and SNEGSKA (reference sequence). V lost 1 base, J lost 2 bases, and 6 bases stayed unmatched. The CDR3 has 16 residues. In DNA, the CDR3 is TGCAGTGCTAGAGCCCTACTAGCGGGGCACACAGATACGCAGTATTTT. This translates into CSARALLAGHTDTQYF.

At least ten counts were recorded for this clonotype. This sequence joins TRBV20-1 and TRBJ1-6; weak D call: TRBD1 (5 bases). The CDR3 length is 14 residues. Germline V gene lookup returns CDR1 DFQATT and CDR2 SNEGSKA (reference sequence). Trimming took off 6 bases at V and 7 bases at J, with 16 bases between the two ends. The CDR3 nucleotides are TGCAGTGCCCAAAGGACGGGACCGAATTCACCCCTCCACTTT. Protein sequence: CSAQRTGPNSPLHF.

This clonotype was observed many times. CDR3 in DNA: TGTGCCAGCAGCGGCGCGGCACTAGCGGGAGGATTCTACGAGCAGTACTTC. It specifies CASSGAALAGGFYEQYF. This rearrangement joins TRBV6-1 to TRBJ2-7; 12 bases are shared with TRBD2. V lost 6 bases to trimming and J lost 3 bases; unmatched junction nucleotides: 12. In germline, CDR1 is MNHNS, CDR2 SASEGT. This CDR3 region has 17 residues.

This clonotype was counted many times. The CDR3 loop reads CASSEGPIYLWYF. CDR3 DNA sequence: TGTGCCAGCAGTGAGGGCCCCATATACCTCTGGTACTTC. The rearrangement uses TRBV2 and TRBJ2-7; no firm D call. The V end lost 3 bases, the J end lost 12 bases, and 18 bases lay between the germline ends. The V gene's germline CDR1 is SNHLY and CDR2 FYNNEI. CDR3 length equals 13 residues.

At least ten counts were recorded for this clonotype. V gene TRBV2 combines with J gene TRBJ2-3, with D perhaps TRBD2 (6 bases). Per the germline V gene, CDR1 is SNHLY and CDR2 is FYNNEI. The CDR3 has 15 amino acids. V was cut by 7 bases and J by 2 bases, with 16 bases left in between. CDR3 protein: CASNGGRGFTDTQYF. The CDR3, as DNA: TGTGCCAGCAACGGCGGGCGGGGCTTCACAGATACGCAGTATTTT. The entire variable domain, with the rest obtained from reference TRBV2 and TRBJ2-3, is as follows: EPEVTQTPSHQVTQMGQEVILRCVPISNHLYFYWYRQILGQKVEFLVSFYNNEISEKSEIFDDQFSVERPDGSNFTLKIRSTKLEDSAMYFCASNGGRGFTDTQYFGPGTRLTVL.

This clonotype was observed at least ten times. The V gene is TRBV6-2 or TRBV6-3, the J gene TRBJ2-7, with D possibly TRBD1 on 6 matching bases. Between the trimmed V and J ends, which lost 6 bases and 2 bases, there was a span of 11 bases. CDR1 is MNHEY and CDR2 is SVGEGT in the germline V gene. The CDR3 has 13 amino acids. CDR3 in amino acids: CASRYRVTYEQYF. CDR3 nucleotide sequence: TGTGCCAGCAGATACAGGGTTACCTACGAGCAGTACTTC.

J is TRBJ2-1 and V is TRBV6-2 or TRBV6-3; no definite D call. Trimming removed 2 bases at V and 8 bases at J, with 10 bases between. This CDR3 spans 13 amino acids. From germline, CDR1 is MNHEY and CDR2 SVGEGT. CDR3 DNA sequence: TGTGCCAGCAGTTACGTCCAGTCCCATGAGCAGTTCTTC. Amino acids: CASSYVQSHEQFF.